The present T cell receptor beta chain was sequenced within a study of blood T cells in healthy people across ages. Whole-study findings and limits: Any changes in expanded clonotypes were possibly confounded, as donor CMV status remained unknown.

This clonotype was recorded only once. Its specificity is not known. Roughly 10 milliliters of peripheral blood were drawn from each donor into EDTA-treated tubes. For the second PCR, which ran for about 6 to 11 cycles, a sample-barcoded 5' primer and a J-beta primer mix were used. Every cDNA molecule bore a tag from a template-switch adaptor containing 12 random nucleotides. TCRdb re-called the 5' RACE reads with MiXCR, one entry per CDR3 protein. The table has roughly 1.7 million distinct CDR3 sequences, about 32% seen once. The sequencing sample was made of blood. This clonotype originated in a woman aged 25 to 39 in good health.

CDR3 nucleotides: TGTGCCAGCAGTTTAATCCCAGGGAGTTGCAATGAGCAGTTCTTC. Protein: CASSLIPGSCNEQFF. V gene TRBV27 combines with J gene TRBJ2-1; tentatively, D is TRBD1 or TRBD2 (5 bases each). The germline V and J ends were trimmed by 2 bases and 6 bases, with 14 bases remaining between them. The CDR3 consists of 15 residues. Germline V gene data show CDR1 as MNHEY and CDR2 as SMNVEV (reference sequence).